This entry lists 22 T cell receptor beta chains sequenced from one sample in a study of molecular identifiers for immune sequencing clone quantification listed by TCRdb under 2018. Receptor amplification or capture employed PCR. Sequencing instrument: NextSeq 500. TCRdb cleaned the public reads at Q25 with fastp, built clones with MiXCR and kept in-frame beta chains. Rows are combined by CDR3 protein, so each entry shows the most common genes and DNA. For this sample the table gives about 510,000 distinct CDR3 sequences, of which around 25% were detected only once. The ten most abundant clones make up about 0.75% of the sample. What was sequenced was naive CD8+ T cells from blood, with Jurkat cell RNA spiked in. The cell subset or site label, as the study defines it: FACS-sorted CD8+CD4-CCR7+CD45RA+ naive T cells. Source of these receptors: a human donor in good health. Some libraries in this study had Jurkat cell RNA spiked in.

The V and J genes are TRBV20-1 and TRBJ2-7; D may be TRBD1 or TRBD2 (5 bases each). Germline loops: CDR1 DFQATT, CDR2 SNEGSKA (reference sequence). There are 13 residues in the CDR3. Trimming took off 4 bases at V and 0 bases at J, with 10 bases between the two ends. The CDR3 protein is CSATAGTSYEQYF. As DNA, the CDR3 is TGCAGTGCTACCGCCGGGACCTCCTACGAGCAGTACTTC.

CDR3 DNA sequence: TGTGCCAGCAGTTCCCTGAGGGGGCCTCCTGGCAATGAGCAGTTCTTC. As protein: CASSSLRGPPGNEQFF. This sequence joins TRBV28 and TRBJ2-1, with TRBD1 matching over 7 bases. This CDR3 has 16 residues. V lost 4 bases, J lost 6 bases, and 12 bases stayed unmatched. CDR1 and CDR2 from the germline V gene are MDHEN and SYDVKM.

The gene calls are TRBV12-5 and TRBJ2-5, with 8 bases matching TRBD1. The junction had 6 bases not matched to a gene; V was cut back by 5 bases and J by 1 base. The CDR3 has 15 amino acids. Germline CDR1 is LGHNT and CDR2 is FRNRAP. The CDR3 loop is CASGSDRGFQETQYF. CDR3 bases: TGTGCTAGTGGTAGCGACAGGGGTTTCCAAGAGACCCAGTACTTC. The whole variable domain, filled in from reference TRBV12-5 and TRBJ2-5, reads DARVTQTPRHKVTEMGQEVTMRCQPILGHNTVFWYRQTMMQGLELLAYFRNRAPLDDSGMPKDRFSAEMPDATLATLKIQPSEPRDSAVYFCASGSDRGFQETQYFGPGTRLLVL.

This clonotype was detected many times. The chain joins TRBV2 to TRBJ2-7; D is possibly TRBD1 (6 bases). CDR1 and CDR2 from the germline V gene are SNHLY and FYNNEI. V gave up 10 bases and J gave up 2 bases, with 18 bases separating them. This CDR3 comprises 14 residues. This CDR3 is CAISTQGIAYEQYF. CDR3 DNA: TGTGCCATCTCAACTCAGGGGATTGCCTACGAGCAGTACTTC.

The chain links TRBV4-3 to TRBJ2-7; D is perhaps TRBD2 (5 bases). CDR1 LGHNA and CDR2 YSLEER come from the germline V gene. V dropped 0 bases and J dropped 7 bases, with 19 bases sitting between them. This CDR3 contains 16 residues. CDR3 nucleotide sequence: TGCGCCAGCAGCCAAGAACGCGGTTTAGCGTCGAGGGAGCAGTACTTC. It translates to CASSQERGLASREQYF.

This clonotype was found many times. The chain combines TRBV12-5 with TRBJ2-7, with 7 bases matching TRBD1. J gave up 3 bases and V 1 base, and 12 bases lay outside the gene matches. The length of the CDR3 is 17 residues. Germline V gene lookup returns CDR1 LGHNT and CDR2 FRNRAP. The DNA of the CDR3 is TGTGCTAGTGGTTTGGCCGTGACCGGGACAGCCATCTACGAGCAGTACTTC. Amino acids: CASGLAVTGTAIYEQYF.

This clonotype was seen ten or more times. This rearrangement joins TRBV4-3 to TRBJ1-2; no reliable D call. Trimming removed 2 bases from V and 3 bases from J, with 19 bases in between. This CDR3 has 17 amino acids. Germline V gene sequence: CDR1 LGHNA, CDR2 YSLEER. This chain's CDR3 is CASSQSVSGVGDYGYTF. In DNA form, the CDR3 reads TGCGCCAGCAGCCAATCCGTTAGTGGGGTCGGAGACTATGGCTACACCTTC.

A note on this clonotype: The junction does not match germline at one end; this may be a read error. The chain employs TRBV7-6 and TRBJ2-2; 7 nucleotides agree with TRBD2. Per the germline V gene, CDR1 is SGHVS and CDR2 is FNYEAQ. The CDR3 totals 18 residues. CDR3 in DNA: TGTGCCAGCAACTTATCGCCCAGCGGGATACGCGACACCGGGGAGCTGTTTTTT. It is translated as CASNLSPSGIRDTGELFF. Using reference TRBV7-6 and TRBJ2-2 for the parts outside the CDR3, the full variable domain is GAGVSQSPRYKVTKRGQDVALRCDPISGHVSLYWYRQALGQGPEFLTYFNYEAQQDKSGLPNDRFSAERPEGSISTLTIQRTEQRDSAMYRCASNLSPSGIRDTGELFFGEGSRLTVL.

J is TRBJ1-1 and V is TRBV4-3; D is unclear. The CDR3 loop spans 15 amino acids. Germline CDR1 LGHNA, CDR2 YSLEER. V lost 1 base to trimming and J lost 0 bases, with 9 bases between them. The CDR3 reads CASSQGSGMNTEAFF. CDR3 DNA: TGCGCCAGCAGCCAAGGTTCCGGAATGAACACTGAAGCTTTCTTT.

The V gene is TRBV7-9, the J gene TRBJ1-5; D is uncertain. Germline CDR1 and CDR2: SEHNR and FQNEAQ (reference sequence). The CDR3 runs to 12 residues. Trimming shortened V by 7 bases and J by 4 bases, and 8 bases separated the two germline ends. CDR3 residues: CASTMENQPQHF. The CDR3 DNA reads as TGTGCCAGCACCATGGAGAATCAGCCCCAGCATTTT. The whole variable domain, filled in from reference TRBV7-9 and TRBJ1-5, reads DTGVSQNPRHKITKRGQNVTFRCDPISEHNRLYWYRQTLGQGPEFLTYFQNEAQLEKSRLLSDRFSAERPKGSFSTLEIQRTEQGDSAMYLCASTMENQPQHFGDGTRLSIL.

This clonotype was seen more than once but under ten times. This chain joins TRBV15 and TRBJ1-2; D unresolved. Germline V gene data show CDR1 as LNHNV and CDR2 as YYDKDF (reference sequence). There are 14 residues in the CDR3. Trimming took off 1 base at V and 4 bases at J, with 10 bases between the two ends. CDR3 DNA: TGTGCCACCAGCAGAGCGGAGACTAGCTATGGCTACACCTTC. Translated: CATSRAETSYGYTF.

V is TRBV27 and J is TRBJ2-7, with TRBD2 identical over 10 bases. V lost 5 bases to trimming and J lost 3 bases; unmatched junction nucleotides: 4. Germline V gene sequence: CDR1 MNHEY, CDR2 SMNVEV (reference sequence). The CDR3 is made up of 14 amino acids. CDR3: CASSQWTSGYEQYF. The DNA for the CDR3 is TGTGCCAGCAGTCAATGGACTAGCGGCTACGAGCAGTACTTC.

Note on this clonotype: A much larger clone is a single base away; this may be a read error. The rearrangement joins TRBV4-1 to TRBJ2-3; D possibly corresponds to TRBD1 (7 bases). This CDR3 region has 15 residues. Per germline, CDR1 MGHRA and CDR2 YSYEKL. This CDR3 is CASSQLIQGGDTRYF. The CDR3, as DNA: TGCGCCAGCAGCCAGCTCATTCAGGGGGGAGATACGCGGTATTTT.

The rearrangement links TRBV30 to TRBJ1-2; 11 bases line up with TRBD1. The CDR3 sequence is 14 residues long. Germline CDR1 is GTSNPN and CDR2 is SVGIG (reference sequence). V shed 1 base, J shed 8 bases, and the junction held 6 bases outside the gene matches. The DNA for the CDR3 is TGTGCCTGGAGTGAGGGGACAGGGGGACGGGGCTACACCTTC. Protein sequence: CAWSEGTGGRGYTF.

V usage is TRBV6-5 and J usage is TRBJ2-1, with 10 positions matching TRBD2. This CDR3 is 15 amino acids long. From germline, CDR1 is MNHEY and CDR2 SVGAGI. The J segment lost 8 bases and the V segment lost 0 bases, leaving 4 bases of the junction unmatched. The CDR3 here is CASSYSSSGGYEQFF. Written as DNA, the CDR3 is TGTGCCAGCAGTTACTCGTCTAGCGGGGGCTATGAGCAGTTCTTC.

Of note for this clonotype: Just one base apart from a much larger clone, this may be a read error. This chain links TRBV29-1 with TRBJ1-1; TRBD1 matches at 7 bases. Germline V gene data show CDR1 as SQVTM and CDR2 as ANQGSEA. The CDR3 is 11 residues long. The CDR3 here is CSWGTAAEAFF. The DNA for the CDR3 is TGCTCATGGGGGACAGCGGCTGAAGCTTTCTTT.

Remarks on this clonotype: Its ends do not fully match the called genes, so a read error is possible. The chain is built from TRBV13 and TRBJ1-1; D is unresolved. CDR1 is PRHDT and CDR2 is FYEKMQ in the germline V gene (reference sequence). The CDR3 is 16 amino acids. CDR3 in DNA: TGTGCCGGCAGCTTAGGCGGGTCGGGTTTGGACACTGAAGCTTTCTTT. It translates to CAGSLGGSGLDTEAFF.

The chain links TRBV7-9 to TRBJ2-2; TRBD1 matches at 7 bases. CDR3 length: 15 residues. The trim removed 1 base at V and 4 bases at J, leaving 3 bases unmatched. Germline CDR1 SEHNR, CDR2 FQNEAQ (reference sequence). Here the CDR3 DNA reads TGTGCCAGCAGCTTAGAGGGGGCGAGCACCGGGGAGCTGTTTTTT. Protein sequence: CASSLEGASTGELFF.

V usage is TRBV19 and J usage is TRBJ2-7, with D tentatively TRBD2 (5 bases). Germline loops: CDR1 LNHDA, CDR2 SQIVND (reference sequence). The CDR3 has 14 residues. V gave up 7 bases and J gave up 2 bases, with 15 bases separating them. CDR3 amino acids: CASNQGGSPYEQYF. CDR3 bases: TGTGCCAGTAACCAAGGAGGATCACCCTACGAGCAGTACTTC.

A few counts support this clonotype. This chain uses TRBV5-6 with TRBJ1-1; D uncertain. Trimming shortened V by 2 bases and J by 0 bases, and 8 bases separated the two germline ends. The CDR3 contains 14 residues. Germline V lookup: CDR1 SGHDT, CDR2 YYEEEE. The CDR3 loop reads CASSFQRVNTEAFF. The CDR3 DNA reads as TGTGCCAGCAGCTTCCAAAGGGTGAACACTGAAGCTTTCTTT.

The genes are TRBV11-2 and TRBJ2-4; 9 bases line up with TRBD2. This CDR3 spans 16 amino acids. With 2 bases clipped from V and 0 bases from J, the junction kept 2 bases outside the gene matches. Germline CDR1 and CDR2: SGHAT and FQNNGV. CDR3 nucleotide sequence: TGTGCCAGCAGCTTATTGCGGGGGGGAGCCAAAAACATTCAGTACTTC. As protein: CASSLLRGGAKNIQYF.

In its sample, this clonotype was seen many times. This sequence joins TRBV13 and TRBJ2-7; 11 nucleotides align to TRBD1. Per the germline V gene, CDR1 is PRHDT and CDR2 is FYEKMQ (reference sequence). V shed 4 bases and J 2 bases; nucleotides not matched to a gene: 7. This CDR3 has 16 amino acids. The CDR3 protein is CASSSGQGAAAYEQYF. The CDR3 DNA reads as TGTGCCAGCAGCTCCGGACAGGGGGCCGCAGCCTACGAGCAGTACTTC.